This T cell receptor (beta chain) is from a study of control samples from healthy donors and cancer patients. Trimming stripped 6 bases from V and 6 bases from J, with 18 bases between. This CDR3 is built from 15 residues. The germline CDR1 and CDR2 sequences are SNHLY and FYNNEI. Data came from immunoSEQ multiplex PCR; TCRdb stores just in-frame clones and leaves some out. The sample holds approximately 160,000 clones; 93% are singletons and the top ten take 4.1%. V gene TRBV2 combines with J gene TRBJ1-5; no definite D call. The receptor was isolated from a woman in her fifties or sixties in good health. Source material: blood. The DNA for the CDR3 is TGTGCCAGCAGACTTCAGGCCGGAGTGGGTCAGCCCCAGCATTTT. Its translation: CASRLQAGVGQPQHF.